This TCR beta chain derives from a study of shared clonotypes between healthy human individuals. Only CD45RO-negative cells positively selected for CCR7 counted as naive CD8 cells, so terminally differentiated effector memory CD45RA+ cells were excluded. The CDR3 is made up of 16 amino acids. Trimming removed 0 bases at V and 1 base at J, with 15 bases between. Germline V gene data show CDR1 as SQVTM and CDR2 as ANQGSEA. Here immunoSEQ multiplex PCR was the method, and the copy in TCRdb shows in-frame clones only, minus some. The sample lists hundreds of thousands of clones, approximately 96% seen once, with 0.11% in the top ten.

V gene TRBV29-1 combines with J gene TRBJ2-5; D possibly matches TRBD1 or TRBD2 (5 bases each). The sequence was obtained from a woman in her 30s in good health. Sequencing input: naive CD8+ T cells sorted from blood. The CDR3 sequence is CSVEDLLGRPQETQYF. CDR3 nucleotides: TGCAGCGTTGAAGATTTACTGGGACGTCCCCAAGAGACCCAGTACTTC.